The entry below describes one T cell receptor beta chain. Its antigen is not identified. These data belong to a study of blood T cells in healthy people across ages. CDR1 is SGDLS and CDR2 is YYNGEE in the germline V gene. The V and J ends lost 2 bases and 1 base, in that order; junction bases with no gene match: 1. This CDR3 comprises 15 residues. The study, taken as a whole, reports: A greater number of naive CD4+ cells and higher diversity distinguished long-lived donors from aged donors. The CMV status of each donor remained undetermined, and this could have confounded shifts in expanded clonotypes.

Using a J-beta primer mix together with a sample-barcoded 5' primer, a second PCR was run for roughly 7 to 12 cycles. TCRdb fed the 5' RACE reads into MiXCR, producing one record per CDR3 protein. This sample has hundreds of thousands of distinct CDR3 sequences, with approximately 52% found just once. They isolated at least 6 million PBMCs from each sample. The sample taken for sequencing was blood. The chain has TRBV9 and TRBJ2-2; TRBD2 matches at 8 bases. The receptor was derived from a woman aged 80 or over in good health. The CDR3 nucleotides read TGTGCCAGCAGCGTGACTAGCGAGAACACCGGGGAGCTGTTTTTT. Residues: CASSVTSENTGELFF.